This T cell receptor (beta chain) was profiled in a study of blood T cell repertoires in COVID-19 (dated by TCRdb to 2019 to 2021). For context, the study as a whole: Collaborator samples came from the United States, Italy and Spain and covered acute and convalescent phases of COVID-19. A freely available public database, intended as a resource for researchers studying the immune response to SARS-CoV-2, is where the repertoires were released. Subjects who had been exposed to COVID-19, were actively infected with it, or had recovered from it provided the deeply sampled blood TCRbeta repertoires that made up the dataset. Samples were obtained from the ongoing ImmuneRACE study (first 160 participants) and from 950 to 1,500 subjects provided by 6 global collaborators. The sample metadata nearly always contained a de-identified subject ID, COVID-19 status, age in years and sex. The material from the prospective study consisted of cDNA or gDNA derived from T cells, B-cell-depleted T cells, or PBMCs. Where available, HLA class I and class II types were obtained from metadata supplied by the sample provider rather than from assay-based typing.

After removal of 5 bases from V and 8 bases from J, the junction retains 8 bases not matched to a gene. The germline V gene encodes CDR1 SGHTA and CDR2 FQGNSA. CDR3 length: 14 amino acids, cysteine to phenylalanine. Of the read, only the CDR3 DNA is kept; its 42 bases are in frame from base 1. What the work shows at the level of the full study, not this receptor alone: Clinical and demographic metadata were provided uncurated, with the amount varying by source and participant.

TCRbeta CDR3 regions were amplified from genomic DNA by means of the immunoSEQ Assay, a bias-controlled multiplex PCR. Per the source publication's procedure: Nucleated cell counts per sample were estimated from amplification of reference gene primers within the assay. Sequence reads were collapsed and filtered to measure the absolute abundance of every unique TCRbeta CDR3 rearrangement. For each sample, productive Simpson clonality was calculated as the square root of Simpson's diversity index over productive rearrangements. TCRdb holds this immuneACCESS table with in-frame rearrangements only. Some clones are missing; in checked studies, unresolved V genes explain under half, and the rest has no known cause. Clone size and V and J calls were adopted from that table, with D and trimming inferred from the DNA. The sample table holds some 200,000 clones, of which about nine tenths were seen once. The ten largest clones capture approximately 6% of the sample.

Collaborating institutions collected whole blood in K2EDTA tubes following their own protocols. For TCRbeta analysis, collaborator samples were shipped as frozen whole blood, as isolated PBMCs, or as DNA extracted from either sample type. Of note for this clone: What this receptor recognizes is not known. There are no base qualities to consult, and no much larger clone falls within one base.

Sequenced input: peripheral blood. This TCR was sampled from a man at least 80 years old with acute or convalescent COVID-19. The V gene is TRBV7-2 and the J gene is TRBJ2-1; 8 central bases correspond to TRBD2. CDR3 region: CASSPTGGLDEQFF. The nucleotides are TGTGCCAGCAGCCCCACGGGAGGGCTCGATGAGCAGTTCTTC.